Following are 2 T cell receptor beta chains from one sample sequenced in a study of shared clonotypes between healthy human individuals (TCRdb year 2020). The library was generated by the immunoSEQ multiplex PCR assay. As stored in TCRdb, this immuneACCESS dataset retains in-frame rearrangements with V and J assigned. A fraction of the clones does not appear; measured against another copy, unresolved V genes explain less than half of the discrepancy, and the remainder lacks a known reason. The sample profile shows roughly 500,000 clones; about four fifths of them were found once. The biggest ten clones account for over 10% of the sample. Sequenced material: PBMCs. The origin of the receptors is a middle-aged woman in good health. Some clones in this sample may be carry-over from other donors' samples.

The rearrangement uses TRBV5-1 and TRBJ2-7, with D perhaps TRBD1 (6 bases). The germline CDR1 and CDR2 sequences are SGHRS and YFSETQ. The V end was cut by 0 bases, the J end by 6 bases, with 13 bases between. This CDR3 contains 14 residues. CDR3 nucleotides: TGCGCCAGCAGCTTGGTCGCGGTGGGGGCCGAGCAGTACTTC. As protein: CASSLVAVGAEQYF.

A few counts support this clone. This rearrangement joins TRBV6-5 to TRBJ2-7; maybe TRBD2 (6 bases). This CDR3 has 13 amino acids. V was cut by 6 bases and J by 4 bases, with 13 bases left in between. The germline V gene encodes CDR1 MNHEY and CDR2 SVGAGI. The CDR3 DNA is TGTGCCAGCAGCGATAGCGGCACATACGAGCAGTACTTC. It translates to CASSDSGTYEQYF.